This is a list of T cell receptor beta chains from one sample in a study of T cells in localized non-small cell lung cancer. Sequenced by immunoSEQ multiplex PCR; TCRdb stores in-frame clones only, minus some. The sample records approximately 2,000 clones, around a quarter being singletons. The material sequenced was lung tumor tissue, taken before any cancer treatment. The receptors originated from a woman aged 40-70 years with stage II squamous cell lung carcinoma. Each CDR3 is given with its conserved first and last residue. D genes are given only for firm matches. Size values are once, few and many counts, or a class for expanded clones, and some rows have none.

TRBV11-3	medium-sized	TRBD2	TRBJ2-7	CASSMRTRPYEQYF	TGTGCCAGCAGCATGAGGACTAGACCCTACGAGCAGTACTTC
TRBV19	NA	TRBD2	TRBJ2-1	CASSIDHASGSYNEQFF	TGTGCCAGTAGTATAGATCACGCTAGCGGGTCCTACAATGAGCAGTTCTTC
TRBV15	NA	NA	TRBJ2-2	CATSRDRRQDTGELFF	TGTGCCACCAGCAGAGATCGTCGGCAGGACACCGGGGAGCTGTTTTTT
TRBV7-2	few	NA	TRBJ1-1	CASSLGGGKEAFF	TGTGCCAGCAGCTTAGGGGGCGGGAAGGAAGCTTTCTTT
TRBV9	few	NA	TRBJ1-4	CASGSPGQEEKLFF	TGTGCCAGCGGCTCTCCCGGGCAAGAGGAAAAACTGTTTTTT
TRBV11-3	few	NA	TRBJ2-3	CASSLNGVTTDTQYF	TGTGCCAGCAGCTTAAATGGGGTTACCACAGATACGCAGTATTTT
TRBV28	NA	TRBD1	TRBJ1-5	CASSAPRTGHQPQHF	TGTGCCAGCAGTGCCCCCCGGACAGGGCACCAGCCCCAGCATTTT
TRBV19	few	TRBD1	TRBJ1-4	CASSIPPTGARSGKLFF	TGTGCCAGTAGTATTCCCCCGACAGGGGCCCGGAGCGGAAAACTGTTTTTT
TRBV18	NA	NA	TRBJ1-4	CASSSPPYGSKVF	TGTGCCAGCTCTTCCCCCCCGTACGGATCGAAGGTTTTT
TRBV11-3	few	TRBD2	TRBJ2-5	CASSLLRGAGETETQYF	TGTGCCAGCAGCTTGCTCCGCGGAGCGGGAGAGACGGAGACCCAGTACTTC
TRBV6-8	NA	NA	TRBJ1-1	CASGGQRNTEAFF	TGTGCCAGCGGGGGGCAAAGGAACACTGAAGCTTTCTTT
TRBV28	NA	NA	TRBJ2-3	CASSFGSTDTQYF	TGTGCCAGCAGTTTCGGGTCGACAGATACGCAGTATTTT
TRBV9	NA	NA	TRBJ1-3	CASSELQGFSGNTIYF	TGTGCCAGCAGCGAGCTACAGGGCTTCTCTGGAAACACCATATATTTT
TRBV2	NA	TRBD1	TRBJ1-5	CASSETGEQPQHF	TGTGCCAGCAGTGAGACAGGGGAACAGCCCCAGCATTTT
TRBV11-3	few	NA	TRBJ1-2	CASSLDWSGYGYTF	TGTGCCAGCAGCTTAGATTGGTCAGGCTATGGCTACACCTTC
TRBV10-2	NA	NA	TRBJ2-6	CASSSRREVGANVLTF	TGCGCCAGCAGTTCTCGGAGGGAGGTGGGGGCCAACGTCCTGACTTTC
TRBV18	NA	NA	TRBJ1-1	CASSRNLGTEAFF	TGTGCCAGCTCAAGAAATCTGGGGACTGAAGCTTTCTTT
TRBV6-8	NA	NA	TRBJ2-5	CASIKPRVSRETQYF	TGTGCCAGCATTAAACCCAGGGTAAGTAGGGAGACCCAGTACTTC
TRBV18	NA	NA	TRBJ2-4	CASSRWGADKNIQYF	TGTGCCAGCTCACGATGGGGGGCCGACAAAAACATTCAGTACTTC
TRBV9	NA	TRBD2	TRBJ2-7	CASTLASGILYEQYF	TGTGCCAGTACGTTGGCCAGCGGGATCCTCTACGAGCAGTACTTC
TRBV29-1	NA	NA	TRBJ2-1	CSVVPDLSYNEQFF	TGCAGCGTGGTGCCGGACTTGTCCTACAATGAGCAGTTCTTC
TRBV5-1	NA	NA	TRBJ2-2	CATRLGPNTGELFF	TGCGCCACCAGACTAGGGCCGAACACCGGGGAGCTGTTTTTT
TRBV11-3	few	NA	TRBJ2-7	CASSLVGGASVEQYF	TGTGCCAGCAGCTTAGTAGGCGGGGCCTCCGTTGAGCAGTACTTC
TRBV6-8	NA	NA	TRBJ1-4	CASSYSWGVDEKLFF	TGTGCCAGCAGTTACTCGTGGGGGGTAGATGAAAAACTGTTTTTT
TRBV9	few	NA	TRBJ2-2	CASSAWTGNTGELFF	TGTGCCAGCAGCGCGTGGACGGGGAACACCGGGGAGCTGTTTTTT
TRBV7-7	NA	NA	TRBJ2-3	CASSQDDSFTDTQYF	TGTGCCAGCAGCCAAGATGACAGTTTCACAGATACGCAGTATTTT
TRBV15	NA	TRBD2	TRBJ2-2	CATSQRLAGALGGAGELFF	TGTGCCACCAGCCAGAGACTAGCGGGAGCATTAGGTGGGGCCGGGGAGCTGTTTTTT
TRBV7-2	NA	NA	TRBJ2-1	CASSTGRNNEQFF	TGTGCCAGCAGCACGGGACGGAACAATGAGCAGTTCTTC
TRBV16	few	TRBD2	TRBJ2-3	CASSLSRLAGETDTQYF	TGTGCCAGCAGCCTTTCACGACTAGCGGGAGAGACAGATACGCAGTATTTT
TRBV6-8	large	TRBD1	TRBJ1-4	CASRGQGLMAGKLFF	TGTGCCAGCAGGGGACAGGGTCTAATGGCAGGAAAACTGTTTTTT
TRBV18	NA	TRBD1	TRBJ2-7	CASSPPTGVGEQYF	TGTGCCAGCTCACCCCCGACAGGGGTGGGCGAGCAGTACTTC
TRBV6-8	few	NA	TRBJ2-1	CASSANRRNYNEQFF	TGTGCCAGCAGTGCGAACCGGCGTAACTACAATGAGCAGTTCTTC
TRBV5-1	NA	TRBD2	TRBJ2-1	CASSLGGTRNEQFF	TGCGCCAGCAGCTTGGGAGGGACTAGGAATGAGCAGTTCTTC
TRBV11-3	few	TRBD2	TRBJ2-1	CASSLGSGRGNNEQFF	TGTGCCAGCAGCTTGGGCAGCGGGAGGGGGAACAATGAGCAGTTCTTC
TRBV11-3	few	TRBD2	TRBJ2-2	CASTDGLAGGTGELFF	TGTGCCAGCACCGACGGACTAGCGGGAGGTACCGGGGAGCTGTTTTTT
TRBV28	NA	NA	TRBJ1-5	CASSLWTWTVNQPQHF	TGTGCCAGCAGTTTATGGACCTGGACAGTCAATCAGCCCCAGCATTTT
TRBV28	NA	NA	TRBJ2-3	CASSSAWGQSTDTQYF	TGTGCCAGCAGTTCGGCGTGGGGGCAGAGCACAGATACGCAGTATTTT
TRBV9	medium-sized	NA	TRBJ2-3	CASSVGPGQSTDTQYF	TGTGCCAGCAGCGTAGGCCCAGGACAAAGCACAGATACGCAGTATTTT
TRBV19	NA	TRBD2	TRBJ2-2	CASSKRGRNTGELFF	TGTGCCAGTAGTAAGCGGGGACGAAACACCGGGGAGCTGTTTTTT
TRBV19	NA	NA	TRBJ1-1	CASSIGRGGKGTEAFF	TGTGCCAGTAGTATTGGGCGAGGGGGGAAGGGTACTGAAGCTTTCTTT
TRBV6-8	few	TRBD2	TRBJ2-1	CASSYSGAGAYNEQFF	TGTGCCAGCAGTTACTCCGGAGCGGGAGCGTACAATGAGCAGTTCTTC
TRBV28	once	TRBD2	TRBJ2-1	CASSPASGRANHNEQFF	TGTGCCAGCAGTCCCGCGAGCGGGAGGGCCAACCACAATGAGCAGTTCTTC
TRBV11-3	few	TRBD1	TRBJ1-4	CASRTIGGQGDEKLFF	TGTGCCAGCAGAACGATAGGGGGACAGGGAGATGAAAAACTGTTTTTT
TRBV18	NA	TRBD1	TRBJ2-5	CASSNRDREETQYF	TGTGCCAGCTCAAACCGGGACAGGGAAGAGACCCAGTACTTC
TRBV12-5	NA	TRBD1	TRBJ2-1	CASGLVGTGDEQFF	TGTGCTAGTGGTTTGGTAGGGACAGGGGATGAGCAGTTCTTC
TRBV9	medium-sized	TRBD1	TRBJ2-5	CASRRDRVEETQYF	TGTGCCAGCAGACGGGACAGGGTTGAGGAGACCCAGTACTTC
TRBV6-8	few	NA	TRBJ1-1	CASRPTTGWDTEAFF	TGTGCCAGCAGACCAACAACAGGGTGGGACACTGAAGCTTTCTTT
TRBV5-1	few	NA	TRBJ2-5	CASSLDPGVQETQYF	TGCGCCAGCAGCTTGGACCCGGGAGTTCAAGAGACCCAGTACTTC
TRBV10-2	NA	TRBD2	TRBJ2-7	CASSDPSGSGAYEQYF	TGCGCCAGCAGTGACCCTAGCGGGAGCGGAGCCTACGAGCAGTACTTC
TRBV6-8	NA	TRBD1	TRBJ1-2	CASSPWGTDYGYTF	TGTGCCAGCAGTCCATGGGGGACAGACTATGGCTACACCTTC